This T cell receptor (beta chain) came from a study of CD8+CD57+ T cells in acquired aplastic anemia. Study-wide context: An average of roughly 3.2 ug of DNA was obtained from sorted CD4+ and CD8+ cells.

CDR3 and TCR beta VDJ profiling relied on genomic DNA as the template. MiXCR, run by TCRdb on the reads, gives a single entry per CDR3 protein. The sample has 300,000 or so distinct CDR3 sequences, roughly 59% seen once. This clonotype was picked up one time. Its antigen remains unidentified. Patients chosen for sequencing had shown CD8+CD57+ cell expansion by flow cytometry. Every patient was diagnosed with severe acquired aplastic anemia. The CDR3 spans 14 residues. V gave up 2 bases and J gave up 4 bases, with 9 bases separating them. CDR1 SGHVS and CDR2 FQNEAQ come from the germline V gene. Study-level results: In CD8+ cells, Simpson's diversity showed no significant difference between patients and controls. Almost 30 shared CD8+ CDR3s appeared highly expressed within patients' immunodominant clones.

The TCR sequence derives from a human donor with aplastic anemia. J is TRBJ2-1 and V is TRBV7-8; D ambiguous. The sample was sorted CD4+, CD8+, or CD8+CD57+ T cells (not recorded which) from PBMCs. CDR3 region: CASSLSRTYNEQFF. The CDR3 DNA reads TGTGCCAGCAGCTTATCGCGGACGTACAATGAGCAGTTCTTC.